Shown below are 2 T cell receptor beta chains from a single sample sequenced in a study of cytomegalovirus exposure and HLA in healthy donors. Some clones are missing from TCRdb's copy, which holds only in-frame ones; the method was immunoSEQ multiplex PCR. The sample comprises about 64,000 clones, around 89% of which are singletons, and over 1.5% rests with the top ten. The material sequenced was PBMCs. The receptor set was obtained from a woman aged 18-29 years in good health and CMV-seronegative.

The rearrangement joins TRBV30 to TRBJ1-5; D is ambiguous. V was trimmed by 3 bases and J by 2 bases, leaving 8 bases between them. Germline V gene lookup returns CDR1 GTSNPN and CDR2 SVGIG (reference sequence). The CDR3 extends over 13 amino acids. Written as DNA, the CDR3 is TGTGCCTGGAGGGAGATGGGCAATCAGCCCCAGCATTTT. This sequence encodes CAWREMGNQPQHF.

The J gene is TRBJ1-1, the V gene TRBV5-5; 10 positions agree with TRBD1. CDR3 length: 15 residues. The junction had 6 bases not matched to a gene; V was cut back by 4 bases and J by 3 bases. Germline-derived CDR1 and CDR2 are SGHKS and YYEKEE (reference sequence). DNA for the CDR3: TGTGCCAGCAGCGGAACCGGGACAGGGGACACTGAAGCTTTCTTT. This codes for CASSGTGTGDTEAFF.